The clone carrying this T cell receptor (beta chain) was picked up a small number of times. Its matching antigen is unknown. The V and J ends lost 6 bases and 4 bases respectively, with 9 bases between them. The CDR3 totals 12 residues. The germline V gene encodes CDR1 SGHAT and CDR2 FQNNGV. TCRB transcripts that were expressed got sequenced, as all of the isolated RNA had been reverse transcribed. Method: immunoSEQ multiplex PCR; TCRdb's copy keeps in-frame clones and lacks some. The data show approximately 340,000 clones, with around 16% seen just once and approximately 0.02% held by the top ten. The source of the sample is a study of beta chain features in type 1 diabetes. Study-wide results and caveats: In the patient group, naive, central memory and Treg TCRB repertoires seemed more alike than in the healthy donor group.

The V and J genes are TRBV11-2 and TRBJ2-5, with D possibly TRBD2 on 7 matching bases. The sample consisted of naive CD4+ T cells from blood. The source of this sequence is a woman younger than 30 in good health. CDR3 sequence: CASSRGGETQYF. The DNA of the CDR3 is TGTGCCAGCAGTAGGGGGGGAGAGACCCAGTACTTC.